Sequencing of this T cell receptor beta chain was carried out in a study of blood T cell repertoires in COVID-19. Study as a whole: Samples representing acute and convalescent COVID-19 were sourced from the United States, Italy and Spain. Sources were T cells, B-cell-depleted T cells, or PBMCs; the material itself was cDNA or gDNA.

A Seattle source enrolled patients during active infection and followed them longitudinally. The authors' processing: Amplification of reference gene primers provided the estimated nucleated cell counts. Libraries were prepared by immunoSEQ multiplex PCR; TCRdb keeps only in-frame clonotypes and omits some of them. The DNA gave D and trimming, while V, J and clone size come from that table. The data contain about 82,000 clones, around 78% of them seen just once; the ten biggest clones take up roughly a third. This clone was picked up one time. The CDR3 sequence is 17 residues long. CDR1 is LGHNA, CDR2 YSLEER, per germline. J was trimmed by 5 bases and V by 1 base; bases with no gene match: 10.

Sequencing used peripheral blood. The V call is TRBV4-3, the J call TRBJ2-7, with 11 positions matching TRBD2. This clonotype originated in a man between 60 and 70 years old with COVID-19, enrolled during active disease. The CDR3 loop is CASSQGLGSGRDDEQYF. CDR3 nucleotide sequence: TGCGCCAGCAGCCAAGGCCTAGGTAGCGGGAGGGACGACGAGCAGTACTTC.